The T cell receptor beta chain described here comes from a study of cytomegalovirus exposure and HLA in healthy donors. General study findings and limits: Cytomegalovirus status was reportedly diagnosed by the classifier with high sensitivity and specificity. Subsequent analysis revealed that first-cohort TCR clusters tended to co-occur in the roughly 120 validation repertoires. Across donors, most TCRs were seen rarely, yet some public ones were widespread.

The CDR3 spans 14 residues. V shed 5 bases and J shed 2 bases, with 10 bases lying between them. In germline, CDR1 is SEHNR, CDR2 FQNEAQ (reference sequence). Among the 120 subjects of the validation cohort, separate from the approximately 700-subject first cohort, were the donors. The repertoire was sequenced with immunoSEQ multiplex PCR; TCRdb's copy has only in-frame clones and lacks some. The sample gives about 56,000 clones, 85% to 95% of which show up once; roughly 1.2% is in the top ten. Details on this clone: Its antigen is still unknown.

The rearrangement links TRBV7-9 to TRBJ2-1, with D possibly matching TRBD2 (5 bases). Sequencing was performed on PBMCs. The receptor comes from a man aged 18 to 35 in good health and CMV-seronegative. The CDR3 sequence is CASSTGLTYNEQFF. CDR3 coding DNA: TGTGCCAGCAGCACTGGACTTACCTACAATGAGCAGTTCTTC. Full variable domain (rest looked up from reference TRBV7-9 and TRBJ2-1): DTGVSQNPRHKITKRGQNVTFRCDPISEHNRLYWYRQTLGQGPEFLTYFQNEAQLEKSRLLSDRFSAERPKGSFSTLEIQRTEQGDSAMYLCASSTGLTYNEQFFGPGTRLTVL.